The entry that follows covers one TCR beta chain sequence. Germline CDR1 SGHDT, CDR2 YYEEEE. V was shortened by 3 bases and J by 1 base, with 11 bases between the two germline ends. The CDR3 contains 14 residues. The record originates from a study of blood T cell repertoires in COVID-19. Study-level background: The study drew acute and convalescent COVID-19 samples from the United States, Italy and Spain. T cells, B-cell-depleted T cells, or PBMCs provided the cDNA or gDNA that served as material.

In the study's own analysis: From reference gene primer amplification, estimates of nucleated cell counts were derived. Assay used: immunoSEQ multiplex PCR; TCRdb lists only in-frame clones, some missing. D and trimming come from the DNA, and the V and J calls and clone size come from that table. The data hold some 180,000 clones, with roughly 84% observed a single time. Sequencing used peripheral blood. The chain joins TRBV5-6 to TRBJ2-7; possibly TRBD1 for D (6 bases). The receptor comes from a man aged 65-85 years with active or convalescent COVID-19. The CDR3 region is CASSSRGGSYEQYF. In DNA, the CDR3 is TGTGCCAGCAGCTCCAGGGGCGGGTCCTACGAGCAGTACTTC.